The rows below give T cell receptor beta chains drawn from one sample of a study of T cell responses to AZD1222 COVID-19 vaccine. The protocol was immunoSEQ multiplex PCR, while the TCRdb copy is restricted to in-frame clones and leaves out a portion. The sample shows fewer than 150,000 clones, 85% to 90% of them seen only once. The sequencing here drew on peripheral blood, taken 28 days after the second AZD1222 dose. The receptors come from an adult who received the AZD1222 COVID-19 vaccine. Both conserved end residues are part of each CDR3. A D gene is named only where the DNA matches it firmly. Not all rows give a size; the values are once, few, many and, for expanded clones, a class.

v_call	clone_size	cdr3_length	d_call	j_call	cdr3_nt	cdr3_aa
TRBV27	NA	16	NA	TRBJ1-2	TGTGCCAGCAGTTTATCGATTGGGCAGGTTACTATGGACTACACCTTC	CASSLSIGQVTMDYTF
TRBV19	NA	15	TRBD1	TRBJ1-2	TGTGCCAGTACCGACCTCGGACAGGCAACCTATGGCTACACCTTC	CASTDLGQATYGYTF
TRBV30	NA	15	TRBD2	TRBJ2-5	TGTGCCTGGAGTGTACTAGCGGGGGGGGAAGAGACCCAGTACTTC	CAWSVLAGGEETQYF
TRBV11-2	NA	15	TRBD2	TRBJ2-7	TGTGCCAGCAGCTTGTCTAGCGGACCTCTCAACGAGCAGTACTTC	CASSLSSGPLNEQYF
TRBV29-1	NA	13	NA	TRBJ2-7	TGCAGCGTTGACGGGCAGGGACGTACCGAGCAGTACTTC	CSVDGQGRTEQYF
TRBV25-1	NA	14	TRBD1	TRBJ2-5	TGTGCCAGCAGTAAACCGACAGGGCAAGAGACCCAGTACTTC	CASSKPTGQETQYF
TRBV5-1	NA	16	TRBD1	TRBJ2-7	TGCGCCAGCAGCTCAACGGCCGGGACAGGGGGTCTCGAGCAGTACTTC	CASSSTAGTGGLEQYF
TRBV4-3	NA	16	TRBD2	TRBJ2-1	TGCGCCAGCAGCTCACGGACTAGCGAAATTTACAATGAGCAGTTCTTC	CASSSRTSEIYNEQFF
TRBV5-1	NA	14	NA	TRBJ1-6	TGCGCCAGCAGCTTAATACAGGGTGATTCACCCCTCCACTTT	CASSLIQGDSPLHF
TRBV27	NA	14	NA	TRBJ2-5	TGTGCCAGCAGTTTAATACCCGTCGGGGAGACCCAGTACTTC	CASSLIPVGETQYF
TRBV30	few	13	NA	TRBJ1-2	TGTGCCTGGAGTGTAGGGGGGGACTATGGCTACACCTTC	CAWSVGGDYGYTF
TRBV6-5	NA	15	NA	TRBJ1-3	TGTGCCAGCAGTTACTCGACGACAGCCGGAAACACCATATATTTT	CASSYSTTAGNTIYF
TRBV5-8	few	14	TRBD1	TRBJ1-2	TGTGCCAGCAGCACCGGACAGGGTAACTATGGCTACACCTTC	CASSTGQGNYGYTF
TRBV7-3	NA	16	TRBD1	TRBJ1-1	TGTGCCAGCAGCTCCCCCCCCCGGGACAGGGAAACTGAAGCTTTCTTT	CASSSPPRDRETEAFF
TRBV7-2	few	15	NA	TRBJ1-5	TGTGCCAGCAGCCCTAAGGGGGGGTCGGTTCAGCCCCAGCATTTT	CASSPKGGSVQPQHF
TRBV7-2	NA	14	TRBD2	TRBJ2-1	TGTGCCAGCAGCGGCCTCGGGGGGGGCTGGGAGCAGTTCTTC	CASSGLGGGWEQFF
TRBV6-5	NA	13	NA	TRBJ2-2	TGTGCCAGCAGCGACCGTGGATCCGGGGAGCTGTTTTTT	CASSDRGSGELFF
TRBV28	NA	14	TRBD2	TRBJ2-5	TGTGCCAGCAGTTTATCGGGGGGGGGAAGGACCCAGTACTTC	CASSLSGGGRTQYF
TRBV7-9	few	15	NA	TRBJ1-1	TGTGCCAGCAGCCCGACAGGTCGCATGAACACTGAAGCTTTCTTT	CASSPTGRMNTEAFF
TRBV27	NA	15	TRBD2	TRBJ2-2	TGTGCCAGCAGTGTTAGCGGGAGGAACACCGGGGAGCTGTTTTTT	CASSVSGRNTGELFF
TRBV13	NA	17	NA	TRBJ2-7	TGTGCCAGCAGCTTAGGCCCCTCCGGGACCGAAGCCTACGAGCAGTACTTC	CASSLGPSGTEAYEQYF
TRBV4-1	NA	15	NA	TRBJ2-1	TGCGCCAGCAGCCACAGTCCACTAGCCTACAATGAGCAGTTCTTC	CASSHSPLAYNEQFF
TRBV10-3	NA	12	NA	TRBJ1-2	TGTGCCACCGGGACTGCCCCGGGTGGCTACACCTTC	CATGTAPGGYTF
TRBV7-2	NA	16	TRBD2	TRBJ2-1	TGTGCCAGCAGCTATAGACTAGCGGAGGTATACAATGAGCAGTTCTTC	CASSYRLAEVYNEQFF
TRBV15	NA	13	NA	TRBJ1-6	TGTGCCACCAGCAGAGACACGGACTCACCCCTCCACTTT	CATSRDTDSPLHF
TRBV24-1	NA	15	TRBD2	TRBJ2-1	TGTGCCACCAGTGATGGAGGGAGCGGGAGTTATGAGCAGTTCTTC	CATSDGGSGSYEQFF
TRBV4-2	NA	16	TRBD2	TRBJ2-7	TGTGCCAGCAGCCAAGACCCAGCGGGAGAGACTTACGAGCAGTACTTC	CASSQDPAGETYEQYF
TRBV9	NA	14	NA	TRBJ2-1	TGTGCCAGCAGCGTTCAGGGGAACTACAATGAGCAGTTCTTC	CASSVQGNYNEQFF
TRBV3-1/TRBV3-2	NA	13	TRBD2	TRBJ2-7	TGTGCCAGCAGCCAAACTAGCGAATACGAGCAGTACTTC	CASSQTSEYEQYF
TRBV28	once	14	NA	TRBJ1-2	TGTGCCAGCAGATTGCGGGACTGGACCCCCGGCTACACCTTC	CASRLRDWTPGYTF
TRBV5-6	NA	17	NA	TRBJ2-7	TGTGCCAGCAGCTCCGGGAGGCGGACAGGGCTCCGGGACGAGCAGTACTTC	CASSSGRRTGLRDEQYF
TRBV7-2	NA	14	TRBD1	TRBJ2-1	TGTGCCAGCAGCCGCCCTACAGGGGGCAATGAGCAGTTCTTC	CASSRPTGGNEQFF
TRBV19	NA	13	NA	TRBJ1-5	TGTGCCAGTAACTCTAGGGGGGGTCAGCCCCAGCATTTT	CASNSRGGQPQHF
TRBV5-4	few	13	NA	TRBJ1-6	TGTGCCAGCAGCTTGGGTACGGGTTCACCCCTCCACTTT	CASSLGTGSPLHF
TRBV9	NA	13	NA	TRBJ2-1	TGTGCCAGCAGCGCATCGAGATACAATGAGCAGTTCTTC	CASSASRYNEQFF
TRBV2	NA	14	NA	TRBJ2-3	TGTGCCAGCAGACCGGGACCGACCACAGATACGCAGTATTTT	CASRPGPTTDTQYF
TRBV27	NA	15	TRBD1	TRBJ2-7	TGTGCCAGCAGTTGGGGGGGACAGGGTTACTACGAGCAGTACTTC	CASSWGGQGYYEQYF
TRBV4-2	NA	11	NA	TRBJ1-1	TGTGCCAGCAGCCAACACACTGAAGCTTTCTTT	CASSQHTEAFF
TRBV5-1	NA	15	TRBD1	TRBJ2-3	TGCGCCAGCCGACGGGGGACAGGGACCACAGATACGCAGTATTTT	CASRRGTGTTDTQYF
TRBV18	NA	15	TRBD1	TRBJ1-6	TGTGCCAGCTCAGGGACAGGGAACTTTAATTCACCCCTCCACTTT	CASSGTGNFNSPLHF
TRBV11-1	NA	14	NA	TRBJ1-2	TGTGCCAGCAGCCCCCCATCCTGGGACTATGGCTACACCTTC	CASSPPSWDYGYTF
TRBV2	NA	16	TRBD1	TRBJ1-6	TGTGCCAGTTTGCTAGAGGTGGGACAGGGAAGTTCACCCCTCCACTTT	CASLLEVGQGSSPLHF
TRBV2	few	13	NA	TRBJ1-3	TGTGCCAGCCATCCTTCCGTCGGAAACACCATATATTTT	CASHPSVGNTIYF
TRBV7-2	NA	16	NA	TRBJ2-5	TGTGCCAGCAGCCCTCCCAGACGACAGGTGGGAGAGACCCAGTACTTC	CASSPPRRQVGETQYF
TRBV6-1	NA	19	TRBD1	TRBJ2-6	TGTGCCAGCAGTGGAACCCTAGGACAGGGGCCCTCTGGGGCCAACGTCCTGACTTTC	CASSGTLGQGPSGANVLTF